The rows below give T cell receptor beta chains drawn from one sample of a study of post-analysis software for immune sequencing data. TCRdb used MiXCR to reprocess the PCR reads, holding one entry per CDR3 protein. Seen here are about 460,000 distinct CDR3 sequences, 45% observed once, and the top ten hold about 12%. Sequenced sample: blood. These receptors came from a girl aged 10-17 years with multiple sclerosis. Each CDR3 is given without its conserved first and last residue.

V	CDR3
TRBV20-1	SAVTGKVAEAF
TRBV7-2	ASSFGLAGAYEQY
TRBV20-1	SARTTGLNSPLH
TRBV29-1	SVRTGGLEAF
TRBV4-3	ASSQDSGTGRTEAF
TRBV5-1	ASSPLNGQPQH
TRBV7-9	ASSSPRGRVQETQY
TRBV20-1	SARDGYAAGYEQY
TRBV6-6	ASSSGQAPYEQY
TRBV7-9	ASSPQAGERYNEQF
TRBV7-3	ASSVLGIVYGYT
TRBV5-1	ASSKDRAGDEKLF
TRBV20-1	SASGQSWF
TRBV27	ASSLMFSTEAKNIQY
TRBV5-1	ASSSDFEAF
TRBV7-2	ASSLWGREWQY
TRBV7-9	ASTHLGGSSYNEQF
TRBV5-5	ASSSGATSYNEQF
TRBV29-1	SYTPGEKGYT
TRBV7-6	ASSLALEFNEQF
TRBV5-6	ASSLARDRGLLNTEAF
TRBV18	ASPPHQTDTQY
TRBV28	ASTGQGEAGELF
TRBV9	ASSVSAATDTQY
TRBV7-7	ASSRLTSGAYNEQF
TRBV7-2	AGRSYSMTARETQY
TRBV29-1	SVGTGGRDEQF
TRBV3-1	AGSQMGRMNTEAF
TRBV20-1	SARPLGTGYTSTDTQY
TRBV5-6	ASSSHSRPPHTDEKLF
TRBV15	ATSRTFGPANTGELF
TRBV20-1	SAPRQTMNTEAF
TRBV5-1	ASSPDPQGYGYT